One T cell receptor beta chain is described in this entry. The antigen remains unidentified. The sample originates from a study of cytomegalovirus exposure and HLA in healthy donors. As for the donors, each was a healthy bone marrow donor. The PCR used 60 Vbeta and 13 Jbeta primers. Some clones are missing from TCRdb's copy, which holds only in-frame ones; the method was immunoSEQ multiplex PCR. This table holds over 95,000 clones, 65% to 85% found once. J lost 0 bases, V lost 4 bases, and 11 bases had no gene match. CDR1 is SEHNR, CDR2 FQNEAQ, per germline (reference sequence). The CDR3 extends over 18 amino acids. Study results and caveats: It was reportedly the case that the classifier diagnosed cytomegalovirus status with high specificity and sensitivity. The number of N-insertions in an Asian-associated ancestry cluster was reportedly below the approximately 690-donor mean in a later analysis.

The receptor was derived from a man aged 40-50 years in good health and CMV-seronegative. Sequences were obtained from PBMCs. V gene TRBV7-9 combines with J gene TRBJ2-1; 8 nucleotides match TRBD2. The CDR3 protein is CASSSDGGEIGSYNEQFF. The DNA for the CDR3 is TGTGCCAGCAGCTCTGACGGGGGGGAGATCGGCTCCTACAATGAGCAGTTCTTC.